This is a list of T cell receptor beta chains from one sample in a study of Graves' ophthalmopathy and Graves' hyperthyroidism. One entry per CDR3 protein, called by TCRdb with MiXCR from the multiplex PCR reads. The repertoire holds more than 550,000 distinct CDR3 sequences, under 50% seen once, with over 2.5% in the top ten. Sequences were obtained from peripheral blood. These receptor sequences come from an adult man with Graves' ophthalmopathy. The CDR3 runs from the conserved cysteine through the conserved F or W.

cdr3_length	v_call	j_call	cdr3_aa
12	TRBV10-3	TRBJ2-7	CASSYARDEQYF
15	TRBV25-1	TRBJ1-5	CASSQGQGGDQPQHF
16	TRBV19	TRBJ1-5	CASSIGGAGEHQPQHF
16	TRBV7-9	TRBJ1-2	CASSLAGGTANYGYTF
13	TRBV5-5	TRBJ1-6	CASTRDRNSPLHF
15	TRBV15	TRBJ2-5	CATSSDGGARETQYF
12	TRBV25-1	TRBJ2-5	CAWGAQAETQYF
15	TRBV5-1	TRBJ1-2	CASSLMGQGVGGYTF
16	TRBV6-5	TRBJ1-1	CASSYHYRDRGTEAFF
9	TRBV7-8	TRBJ2-2	CASSFASGF
15	TRBV4-3	TRBJ1-2	CASSQGQKANYGYTF
12	TRBV9	TRBJ2-7	CASSAPRSEQYF
17	TRBV2	TRBJ1-5	CASSPGTGGASNQPQHF